These T cell receptor beta chains were read from a single sample in a study of cytomegalovirus exposure and HLA in healthy donors. Assay: immunoSEQ multiplex PCR; the TCRdb copy retains only in-frame clones and omits some. The sample contains roughly 190,000 clones, about 88% of which appear only once. The sequenced material came from PBMCs. These receptor sequences come from a woman in her late teens or twenties in good health and CMV-seronegative. CDR3s include the opening cysteine and the closing phenylalanine or tryptophan. Each record gives: clone size, J gene, D gene, V gene, CDR3 protein, CDR3 DNA. D genes are given only for firm matches. Clone size is given for some rows only: seen once, a few or many times, or a class if the clone is expanded.

>-|TRBJ2-3|TRBD2|TRBV12-5
CASGLVPGTSGGALTITDTQYF
TGTGCTAGTGGTTTGGTACCGGGGACTAGCGGGGGGGCTCTAACAATCACAGATACGCAGTATTTT
>few|TRBJ2-1|TRBD2|TRBV7-2
CASSLATRGGVYNEQFF
TGTGCCAGCAGCTTAGCGACGCGCGGGGGGGTCTACAATGAGCAGTTCTTC
>-|TRBJ1-4|-|TRBV28
CASTEGGKLFF
TGTGCCAGCACCGAGGGAGGGAAACTGTTTTTT
>-|TRBJ2-1|TRBD1|TRBV29-1
CSSRQGATKVEQFF
TGCAGCTCCCGACAGGGGGCCACGAAAGTGGAGCAGTTCTTC
>-|TRBJ1-5|-|TRBV2
CASKGVAGNQPQHF
TGTGCCAGCAAAGGGGTTGCGGGCAATCAGCCCCAGCATTTT
>few|TRBJ2-1|TRBD2|TRBV6-1
CASKLAGNNEQFF
TGTGCCAGCAAACTAGCGGGAAACAATGAGCAGTTCTTC
>-|TRBJ1-1|-|TRBV9
CASSVRGDTEAFF
TGTGCCAGCAGCGTGCGGGGGGACACTGAAGCTTTCTTT
>-|TRBJ2-7|TRBD2|TRBV4-2
CASSFPGGSIYEQYF
TGTGCCAGCAGTTTTCCGGGAGGGTCGATCTACGAGCAGTACTTC
>once|TRBJ2-7|TRBD1|TRBV11-3
CASSSDRGYGYEQYF
TGTGCCAGCAGCTCGGACAGGGGGTACGGCTACGAGCAGTACTTC
>-|TRBJ2-5|TRBD1|TRBV7-9
CASSTLDRGRGQETQYF
TGTGCCAGCAGCACGCTGGACAGGGGGAGAGGTCAAGAGACCCAGTACTTC
>-|TRBJ2-5|TRBD2|TRBV7-2
CASSLDSGGAGETQYF
TGTGCCAGCAGCTTAGATAGCGGGGGGGCCGGGGAGACCCAGTACTTC
>few|TRBJ1-1|-|TRBV6-5
CASSYSIGGMNTEAFF
TGTGCCAGCAGTTACTCGATAGGGGGTATGAACACTGAAGCTTTCTTT
>-|TRBJ1-1|-|TRBV7-3
CASSRRGLTEAFF
TGTGCCAGCAGCCGCAGGGGTCTGACTGAAGCTTTCTTT
>-|TRBJ2-3|TRBD2|TRBV5-1
CASSSILAGVADTQYF
TGCGCCAGCAGTTCTATCCTAGCGGGGGTAGCAGATACGCAGTATTTT
>-|TRBJ1-5|TRBD1|TRBV18
CASSLSGTGTNQPQHF
TGTGCCAGCTCACTCTCAGGGACAGGGACCAATCAGCCCCAGCATTTT
>-|TRBJ2-3|-|TRBV18
CASSPPESDTQYF
TGTGCCAGCTCACCACCGGAGTCAGATACGCAGTATTTT
>-|TRBJ2-7|-|TRBV10-3
CATRQDSFVGEQYF
TGTGCCACCCGGCAGGACTCCTTCGTTGGCGAGCAGTACTTC
>-|TRBJ2-5|TRBD1|TRBV5-1
CASSFQGAQETQYF
TGCGCCAGCAGCTTCCAGGGGGCCCAAGAGACCCAGTACTTC
>-|TRBJ1-1|-|TRBV7-6
CASSLVGGDSRAEAFF
TGTGCCAGCAGCTTAGTCGGGGGGGATTCACGGGCTGAAGCTTTCTTT
>-|TRBJ2-7|TRBD1|TRBV6-5
CASSYSSGQPYEQYF
TGTGCCAGCAGTTACTCGTCGGGACAGCCCTACGAGCAGTACTTC
>-|TRBJ2-3|TRBD1|TRBV7-3
CASSPMGQGGTDTQYF
TGTGCCAGCAGCCCCATGGGACAGGGGGGGACAGATACGCAGTATTTT
>few|TRBJ2-1|TRBD1|TRBV5-1
CASSPGQSYNEQFF
TGCGCCAGCAGCCCGGGACAGTCTTACAATGAGCAGTTCTTC
>few|TRBJ2-7|-|TRBV5-1
CASSLGQGPYEQYF
TGCGCCAGCAGCTTGGGTCAGGGTCCCTACGAGCAGTACTTC
>once|TRBJ1-5|-|TRBV28
CASSLAGNSNQPQHF
TGTGCCAGCAGTTTAGCCGGGAATAGCAATCAGCCCCAGCATTTT
>once|TRBJ1-1|-|TRBV13
CASSFEDLNTEAFF
TGTGCCAGCAGCTTTGAGGATTTGAACACTGAAGCTTTCTTT
>few|TRBJ2-1|-|TRBV19
CASSTGTGSSYNEQFF
TGTGCCAGTAGTACCGGAACAGGGAGCTCCTACAATGAGCAGTTCTTC
>-|TRBJ1-4|TRBD1|TRBV6-5
CASKTGLGNEKLFF
TGTGCCAGCAAGACAGGGCTCGGGAATGAAAAACTGTTTTTT
>once|TRBJ1-1|-|TRBV29-1
CSPRQVNTEAFF
TGCAGCCCCCGACAGGTCAACACTGAAGCTTTCTTT
>-|TRBJ2-7|TRBD1|TRBV4-3
CAGSFAGGYEQYF
TGCGCCGGCAGCTTCGCAGGGGGATACGAGCAGTACTTC
>-|TRBJ1-5|-|TRBV5-4
CASSWGGEGQPQHF
TGTGCCAGCAGCTGGGGGGGGGAGGGGCAGCCCCAGCATTTT
>-|TRBJ2-1|-|TRBV20-1
CSAHHYGQFF
TGCAGTGCTCACCACTATGGGCAGTTCTTC